This entry lists 25 T cell receptor beta chains sequenced from one sample in a study of T cells in Graves' hyperthyroidism and ophthalmopathy. From RNA transcripts, TCR beta CDR3 regions were amplified. First-round RT-PCR of the TCR CDR3 relied on the HTBI primer set. TCRdb called the multiplex PCR reads again in MiXCR, with one record for every CDR3 protein. The table includes some 760,000 distinct CDR3 sequences, 13% to 15% detected once. The sample comprised blood. Receptors were obtained from a young woman with Graves' hyperthyroidism.

The rearrangement joins TRBV12-3 or TRBV12-4 to TRBJ2-3; the D is unclear. Trimming shortened V by 7 bases and J by 2 bases, and 28 bases separated the two germline ends. The CDR3 contains 19 residues. The CDR3 DNA is TGTGCCAGCAACGTCCGCCCTCGAGGCCTCCGACTGAACACAGATACGCAGTATTTT. Translated, it gives CASNVRPRGLRLNTDTQYF.

This clonotype was found many times. V gene TRBV7-2 combines with J gene TRBJ2-7, with TRBD2 matching 8 bases. The germline gives CDR1 SGHTA, CDR2 FQGNSA. J was trimmed by 2 bases and V by 3 bases; bases with no gene match: 6. The CDR3 runs to 15 residues. The CDR3 nucleotides are TGTGCCAGCAGCTTTTCTAGCGGGCCTCCCTACGAGCAGTACTTC. It translates to CASSFSSGPPYEQYF. Variable domain in full (rest from reference TRBV7-2 and TRBJ2-7): GAGVSQSPSNKVTEKGKDVELRCDPISGHTALYWYRQSLGQGLEFLIYFQGNSAPDKSGLPSDRFSAERTGGSVSTLTIQRTQQEDSAVYLCASSFSSGPPYEQYFGPGTRLTVT.

This clonotype was detected ten times or more. The chain links TRBV11-2 to TRBJ2-6; the D gene is possibly TRBD2 (6 bases). Trimming took off 5 bases at V and 5 bases at J, with 19 bases between the two ends. Germline values: CDR1 SGHAT, CDR2 FQNNGV. The CDR3 has 17 residues. The CDR3 DNA is TGTGCCAGCAGCCCAAATTGGGGGGTAACTCGGGCCAACGTCCTGACTTTC. Amino acid sequence: CASSPNWGVTRANVLTF.

The CDR3 region is CASSLDGGGGQPQHF. In DNA, the CDR3 is TGTGCCAGCAGCTTAGATGGAGGGGGGGGTCAGCCCCAGCATTTT. The rearrangement joins TRBV11-2 to TRBJ1-5, with D tentatively TRBD1 (6 bases). Trimming took off 0 bases at V and 6 bases at J, with 12 bases between the two ends. This CDR3 region has 15 residues. In germline, CDR1 is SGHAT, CDR2 FQNNGV. Full variable domain (rest looked up from reference TRBV11-2 and TRBJ1-5): EAGVAQSPRYKIIEKRQSVAFWCNPISGHATLYWYQQILGQGPKLLIQFQNNGVVDDSQLPKDRFSAERLKGVDSTLKIQPAKLEDSAVYLCASSLDGGGGQPQHFGDGTRLSIL.

This clonotype has at least ten counts. V is TRBV5-1 and J is TRBJ2-3, with 7 bases lining up with TRBD2. The CDR3 loop spans 19 amino acids. Trimming took 0 bases from V and 8 from J; bases not matched to a gene: 21. Germline V lookup: CDR1 SGHRS, CDR2 YFSETQ. The CDR3 is CASSLGVFGAGTHRGTQYF. CDR3 bases: TGCGCCAGCAGCTTGGGGGTTTTCGGAGCGGGAACCCACAGAGGTACGCAGTATTTT.

This clonotype was observed a handful of times. J is TRBJ2-7 and V is TRBV27, with D tentatively TRBD1 (6 bases). Germline V lookup: CDR1 MNHEY, CDR2 SMNVEV (reference sequence). V lost 5 bases, J lost 9 bases, and 20 bases lay in between. The CDR3 covers 14 residues. The CDR3 sequence is CASSAEDRPTLQYF. DNA for the CDR3: TGTGCCAGCAGTGCCGAGGACAGACCTACTCTGCAGTACTTC.

This clonotype has at least ten counts. The chain couples TRBV20-1 to TRBJ1-1; D is ambiguous. The CDR3 runs 15 residues. Per the germline V gene, CDR1 is DFQATT and CDR2 is SNEGSKA (reference sequence). V was trimmed by 0 bases and J by 1 base, leaving 12 bases between them. CDR3 loop: CSARDIVRSNTEAFF. CDR3 DNA sequence: TGCAGTGCTAGAGATATCGTCAGATCGAACACTGAAGCTTTCTTT.

There are many counts of this clonotype. This chain links TRBV20-1 with TRBJ2-7; 8 nucleotides align to TRBD2. With 4 bases clipped from V and 5 bases from J, the junction kept 4 bases outside the gene matches. Per germline, CDR1 DFQATT and CDR2 SNEGSKA (reference sequence). The CDR3 has 12 amino acids. The chain's CDR3 is CSANGLADEQYF. The CDR3 bases are TGCAGTGCTAACGGACTAGCCGACGAGCAGTACTTC.

This clonotype was observed a few times. The chain recombines TRBV6-1 with TRBJ1-1; D ambiguous. In germline, CDR1 is MNHNS, CDR2 SASEGT. The CDR3 loop spans 12 amino acids. Between the trimmed V and J ends, which lost 6 bases and 1 base, there was a span of 6 bases. In DNA, the CDR3 is TGTGCCAGCAGCATGTCGAACACTGAAGCTTTCTTT. It is translated as CASSMSNTEAFF.

This clonotype was detected many times. The chain has TRBV7-9 and TRBJ2-3; 9 positions match TRBD2. The CDR3 is 15 amino acids. Germline assignment: CDR1 SEHNR and CDR2 FQNEAQ (reference sequence). The V gene end was trimmed by 3 bases and the J gene end by 2 bases; junction bases not matched to a gene: 3. The CDR3 bases are TGTGCCAGCAGCTTCCAGCGGGAGGTCACAGATACGCAGTATTTT. As protein: CASSFQREVTDTQYF.

This clonotype was detected ten times or more. This chain links TRBV18 with TRBJ2-5; tentative D call: TRBD1 (7 bases). Deletions cut 0 bases from V and 4 bases from J, with 15 bases between. The CDR3 has 16 residues. Looked up from germline, CDR1 is KGHSH and CDR2 is LQKENI. The CDR3 DNA follows: TGTGCCAGCTCACCACCGAAGGGTCAGGGGGGAGAGACCCAGTACTTC. Encoded protein: CASSPPKGQGGETQYF. Full variable domain (remainder filled in from reference TRBV18 and TRBJ2-5): NAGVMQNPRHLVRRRGQEARLRCSPMKGHSHVYWYRQLPEEGLKFMVYLQKENIIDESGMPKERFSAEFPKEGPSILRIQQVVRGDSAAYFCASSPPKGQGGETQYFGPGTRLLVL.

In this sample, this clonotype turned up many times. The chain employs TRBV2 and TRBJ2-1; 7 positions agree with TRBD2. Germline V CDR1 and CDR2: SNHLY, FYNNEI. The CDR3 runs to 16 residues. The V segment lost 5 bases and the J segment 4 bases; nucleotides outside the gene matches: 11. The CDR3 DNA reads as TGTGCCAGCAGTTCCTTTTCGGGCGGGAGATACAATGAGCAGTTCTTC. Its translation is CASSSFSGGRYNEQFF.

This clonotype was observed at least ten times. The rearrangement links TRBV20-1 to TRBJ2-3; TRBD2 aligns across 14 bases. V shed 1 base and J 1 base; nucleotides not matched to a gene: 13. The CDR3 runs 20 residues. The germline CDR1 and CDR2 sequences are DFQATT and SNEGSKA (reference sequence). This CDR3 is CSARAGTGTSGRSGTDTQYF. CDR3 in DNA: TGCAGTGCTAGAGCGGGTACCGGGACTAGCGGGAGATCGGGCACAGATACGCAGTATTTT.

This clonotype has just one count. CDR3 sequence: CSARLAGAKNIQYF. The CDR3 DNA is TGCAGTGCTAGACTAGCGGGAGCCAAAAACATTCAGTACTTC. The chain is built from TRBV20-1 and TRBJ2-4, with 8 bases matching TRBD2. Germline V gene sequence: CDR1 DFQATT, CDR2 SNEGSKA (reference sequence). V lost 2 bases to trimming and J lost 0 bases; unmatched junction nucleotides: 0. CDR3 size: 14 residues.

This clonotype turned up a few times. The chain links TRBV5-1 to TRBJ1-4; 7 bases align to TRBD1. Germline CDR1 and CDR2: SGHRS and YFSETQ. The CDR3 sequence is 15 residues long. The ends lost 4 bases at V and 2 bases at J; junction bases unmatched: 5. In nucleotides, the CDR3 is TGCGCCAGCAGCCGACAGGGTTGGACTAATGAAAAACTGTTTTTT. Translating gives CASSRQGWTNEKLFF.

The chain links TRBV28 to TRBJ2-4, with TRBD2 identical over 8 bases. With V trimmed by 5 bases and J by 7 bases, 13 bases remained unmatched. The CDR3 covers 16 residues. Germline V gene sequence: CDR1 MDHEN, CDR2 SYDVKM. The CDR3 loop is CASSVQGAGAGNIQYF. CDR3 sequence (DNA): TGTGCCAGCAGTGTCCAGGGAGCGGGAGCGGGGAACATTCAGTACTTC.

This clonotype was detected ten times or more. The chain uses TRBV12-3 or TRBV12-4 and TRBJ2-2; 8 nucleotides line up with TRBD2. The CDR3 contains 16 residues. J was trimmed by 0 bases and V by 5 bases; bases with no gene match: 5. CDR3 sequence reads: CASSPAGVSNTGELFF. CDR3 sequence (DNA): TGTGCCAGCAGTCCAGCGGGGGTGTCGAACACCGGGGAGCTGTTTTTT.

Concerning this clonotype: This may stem from a read error, because a much larger clone lies one nucleotide away. V is TRBV10-1 and J is TRBJ2-7; 8 positions agree with TRBD1. This CDR3 comprises 15 residues. Germline V lookup: CDR1 WNHNN, CDR2 SYGVQD (reference sequence). The J segment lost 7 bases and the V segment lost 6 bases, leaving 14 bases of the junction unmatched. CDR3 DNA: TGCGCCAGCAGCGCGGGACAGGAACTACGGGGTGAGCAGTACTTC. Amino acid sequence: CASSAGQELRGEQYF.

This clonotype was seen only a few times. This sequence joins TRBV20-1 and TRBJ1-5; D may be TRBD1 (6 bases). This CDR3 comprises 16 residues. V dropped 6 bases and J dropped 0 bases, with 18 bases sitting between them. Germline CDR1 DFQATT, CDR2 SNEGSKA (reference sequence). CDR3 DNA sequence: TGCAGTGCCCAACCGGGGGGGGGCGGTAGCAATCAGCCCCAGCATTTT. This sequence encodes CSAQPGGGGSNQPQHF.

The sample holds many counts of this clonotype. The chain joins TRBV2 to TRBJ2-5; no clear D. Germline V lookup: CDR1 SNHLY, CDR2 FYNNEI. The length of the CDR3 is 14 residues. Trimming pared 3 bases from V and 1 base from J, leaving 9 bases between. CDR3 amino acids: CASSEESPQETQYF. The CDR3 DNA follows: TGTGCCAGCAGTGAGGAGAGCCCCCAAGAGACCCAGTACTTC.

This clonotype was found many times. This chain links TRBV24-1 with TRBJ1-5; tentatively, D is TRBD1 (5 bases). The V end lost 4 bases, the J end lost 6 bases, and 12 bases lay between the germline ends. Germline CDR1 reads KGHDR; CDR2 reads SFDVKD. CDR3 length equals 14 residues. In DNA form, the CDR3 reads TGTGCCACCAGTGAGGCAGGGTCTATTCAGCCCCAGCATTTT. It codes for CATSEAGSIQPQHF.

This clonotype was detected only a few times. The chain joins TRBV7-9 to TRBJ1-1; D not resolved. The CDR3 consists of 14 residues. The V gene lost 7 bases and the J gene lost 5 bases, with 17 bases spanning the gap. Looked up from germline, CDR1 is SEHNR and CDR2 is FQNEAQ (reference sequence). Written as DNA, the CDR3 is TGTGCCAGCAAGTCGAGCGGATGGCGAACTGAAGCTTTCTTT. It translates to CASKSSGWRTEAFF.

This clonotype was observed a handful of times. At one of its ends the junction is not consistent with the germline gene, which may arise from a read error. This chain uses TRBV6-2 or TRBV6-3 with TRBJ2-5; D tentatively fits TRBD1 or TRBD2 (5 bases each). This CDR3 region has 17 residues. The germline CDR1 and CDR2 sequences are MNHEY and SVGEGT. CDR3 loop: CACSRDLKPGDVKTQYF. The CDR3 coding sequence is TGTGCCTGCAGTCGGGACCTCAAACCCGGCGATGTGAAGACCCAGTACTTC.

The table lists this clonotype with a few counts. This chain links TRBV6-2 or TRBV6-3 with TRBJ2-6; 8 bases are shared with TRBD2. V lost 10 bases to trimming and J lost 4 bases; unmatched junction nucleotides: 15. Germline V gene lookup returns CDR1 MNHEY and CDR2 SVGEGT. The CDR3 is made up of 17 amino acids. The CDR3 DNA sequence: TGTGCCATCTGGGGCGGGAGGAGTTACTCAGGGGCCAACGTCCTGACTTTC. It translates to CAIWGGRSYSGANVLTF.

This clonotype has at least ten counts. This chain joins TRBV20-1 and TRBJ1-2; the D is unclear. This CDR3 is built from 11 residues. Germline assignment: CDR1 DFQATT and CDR2 SNEGSKA (reference sequence). Trimming removed 3 bases from V and 4 bases from J, with 6 bases in between. The CDR3 is CSARTLYGYTF. CDR3 coding DNA: TGCAGTGCTAGGACACTCTATGGCTACACCTTC.